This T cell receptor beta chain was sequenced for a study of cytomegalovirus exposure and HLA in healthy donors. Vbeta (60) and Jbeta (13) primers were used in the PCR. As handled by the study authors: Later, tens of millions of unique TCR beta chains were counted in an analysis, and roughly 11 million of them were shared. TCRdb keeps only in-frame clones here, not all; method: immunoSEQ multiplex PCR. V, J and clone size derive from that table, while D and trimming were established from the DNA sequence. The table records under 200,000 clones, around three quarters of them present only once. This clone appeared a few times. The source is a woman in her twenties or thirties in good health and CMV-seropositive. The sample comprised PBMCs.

The CDR3 sequence: CASSRLVTDTQYF. The CDR3 DNA sequence: TGCGCCAGCAGCCGCTTAGTCACAGATACGCAGTATTTT. The V and J genes are TRBV4-1 and TRBJ2-3; D ambiguous. Germline CDR1 reads MGHRA; CDR2 reads YSYEKL. The CDR3 spans 13 residues. The V end was cut by 4 bases, the J end by 2 bases, with 7 bases between.